These 5 T cell receptor beta chains share one sample of origin, sequenced in a study of blood T cell repertoires in COVID-19. TCRdb's copy holds only in-frame clones and misses some; the assay was immunoSEQ multiplex PCR. This sample carries about 400,000 clones, approximately 90% of them seen once, and the ten largest clones take 4% to 4.5%. Material: peripheral blood. The receptors come from a woman aged 25-40 years with acute or convalescent COVID-19.

This chain uses TRBV15 with TRBJ1-2; 8 nucleotides align to TRBD1. Germline V gene sequence: CDR1 LNHNV, CDR2 YYDKDF (reference sequence). V was pared by 3 bases and J by 8 bases, with 5 bases of the junction left unmatched. The length of the CDR3 is 13 residues. CDR3 protein: CATSSGQGGGYTF. CDR3 in DNA: TGTGCCACCAGCAGCGGACAGGGAGGAGGCTACACCTTC.

The rearrangement uses TRBV2 and TRBJ2-2; D is undetermined. V was trimmed by 6 bases and J by 1 base, leaving 3 bases between them. From germline, CDR1 is SNHLY and CDR2 FYNNEI. The CDR3 length is 12 residues. CDR3 loop: CASRQNTGELFF. DNA of the CDR3: TGTGCCAGCAGACAGAACACCGGGGAGCTGTTTTTT. The variable domain in full, with the rest retrieved from reference TRBV2 and TRBJ2-2, is EPEVTQTPSHQVTQMGQEVILRCVPISNHLYFYWYRQILGQKVEFLVSFYNNEISEKSEIFDDQFSVERPDGSNFTLKIRSTKLEDSAMYFCASRQNTGELFFGEGSRLTVL.

This clone was observed a single time. This chain uses TRBV2 with TRBJ1-4; D is unresolved. Trimming removed 7 bases at V and 7 bases at J, with 19 bases between. The CDR3 consists of 15 residues. Germline assignment: CDR1 SNHLY and CDR2 FYNNEI. The CDR3 loop reads CASTRWAGSGEKLFF. In DNA form, the CDR3 reads TGTGCCAGCACCCGATGGGCAGGTAGCGGTGAAAAACTGTTTTTT.

CDR3 loop: CASSPDRPYEQYF. The CDR3 nucleotides are TGCGCCAGCAGCCCGGACAGACCCTACGAGCAGTACTTC. The rearrangement links TRBV5-1 to TRBJ2-7; maybe TRBD1 (6 bases). V was shortened by 4 bases and J by 2 bases, with 10 bases between the two germline ends. The CDR3 has 13 residues. Per the germline V gene, CDR1 is SGHRS and CDR2 is YFSETQ.

The chain joins TRBV2 to TRBJ1-2, with TRBD1 matching 9 bases. Germline-derived CDR1 and CDR2 are SNHLY and FYNNEI. The CDR3 has 13 residues. The V and J ends lost 6 bases and 3 bases, in that order; junction bases with no gene match: 2. CDR3 in DNA: TGTGCCAGCAGATGGACAGGGGACTATGGCTACACCTTC. The encoded protein is CASRWTGDYGYTF.